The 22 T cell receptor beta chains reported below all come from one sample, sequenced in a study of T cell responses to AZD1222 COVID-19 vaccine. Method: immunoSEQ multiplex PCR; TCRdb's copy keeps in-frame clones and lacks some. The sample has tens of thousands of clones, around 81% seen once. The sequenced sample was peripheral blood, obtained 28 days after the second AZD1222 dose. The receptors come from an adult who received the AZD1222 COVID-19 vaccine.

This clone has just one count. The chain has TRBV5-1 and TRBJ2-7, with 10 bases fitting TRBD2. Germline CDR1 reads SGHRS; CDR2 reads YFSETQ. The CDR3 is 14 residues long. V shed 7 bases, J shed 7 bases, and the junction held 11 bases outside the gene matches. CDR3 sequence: CASSYGTSEREQYF. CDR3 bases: TGCGCCAGCTCGTACGGGACTAGCGAGCGGGAGCAGTACTTC.

CDR3 sequence reads: CASCDPSDRIITGELFF. As DNA, the CDR3 is TGTGCCAGTTGTGACCCATCGGACAGAATCATTACCGGGGAGCTGTTTTTT. The chain has TRBV5-8 and TRBJ2-2; tentatively, D is TRBD1 (6 bases). The V gene's germline CDR1 is SGHTS and CDR2 YDEGEE. The V and J ends lost 8 bases and 5 bases respectively, with 25 bases between them. This CDR3 comprises 17 residues. The variable domain in full, completed from reference TRBV5-8 and TRBJ2-2, reads EAGVTQSPTHLIKTRGQQATLRCSPISGHTSVYWYQQALGLGLQFLLWYDEGEERNRGNFPPRFSGRQFPNYSSELNVNALELEDSALYLCASCDPSDRIITGELFFGEGSRLTVL.

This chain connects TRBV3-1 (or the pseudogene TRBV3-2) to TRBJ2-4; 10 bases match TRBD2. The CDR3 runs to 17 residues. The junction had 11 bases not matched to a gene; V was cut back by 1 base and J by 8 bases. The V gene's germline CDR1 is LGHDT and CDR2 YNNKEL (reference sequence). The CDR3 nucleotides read TGTGCCAGCAGCCAAGTTATAGCGGGAGGCACAGGGGACATTCAGTACTTC. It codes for CASSQVIAGGTGDIQYF.

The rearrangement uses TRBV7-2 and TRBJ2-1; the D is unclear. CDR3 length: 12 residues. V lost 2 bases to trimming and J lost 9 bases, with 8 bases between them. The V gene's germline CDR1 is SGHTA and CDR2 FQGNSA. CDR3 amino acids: CASSLSPTEQFF. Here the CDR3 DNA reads TGTGCCAGCAGCTTATCCCCCACTGAGCAGTTCTTC.

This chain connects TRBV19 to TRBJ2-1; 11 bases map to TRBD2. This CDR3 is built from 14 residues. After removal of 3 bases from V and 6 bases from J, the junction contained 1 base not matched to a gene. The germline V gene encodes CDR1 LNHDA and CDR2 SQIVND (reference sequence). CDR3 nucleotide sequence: TGTGCCAGTAGTATTAGCGGGGGGGCCAATGAGCAGTTCTTC. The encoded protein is CASSISGGANEQFF.

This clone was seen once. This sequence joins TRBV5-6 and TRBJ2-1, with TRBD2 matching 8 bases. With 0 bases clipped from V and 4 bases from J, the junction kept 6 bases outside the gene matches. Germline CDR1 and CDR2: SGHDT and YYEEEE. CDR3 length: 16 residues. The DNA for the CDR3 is TGTGCCAGCAGCTTGGAGTGGCGCGGGGGGTACAATGAGCAGTTCTTC. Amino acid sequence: CASSLEWRGGYNEQFF.

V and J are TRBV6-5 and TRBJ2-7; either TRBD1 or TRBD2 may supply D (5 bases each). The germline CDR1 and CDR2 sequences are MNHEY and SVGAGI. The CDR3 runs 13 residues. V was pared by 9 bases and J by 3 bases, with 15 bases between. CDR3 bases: TGTGCCAGTACCCAGGGAGTCCGCTACGAGCAGTACTTC. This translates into CASTQGVRYEQYF.

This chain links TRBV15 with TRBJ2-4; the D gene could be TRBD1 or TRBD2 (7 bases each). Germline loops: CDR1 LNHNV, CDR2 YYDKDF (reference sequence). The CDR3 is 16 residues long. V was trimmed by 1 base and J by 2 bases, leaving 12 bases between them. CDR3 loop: CATSRGEGQSKNIQYF. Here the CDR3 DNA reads TGTGCCACCAGCAGAGGGGAGGGACAGTCCAAAAACATTCAGTACTTC.

CDR3 in amino acids: CASSQADGYTGELFF. Here the CDR3 DNA reads TGTGCCAGCAGCCAAGCAGACGGTTACACCGGGGAGCTGTTTTTT. This chain connects TRBV4-2 to TRBJ2-2; no definite D call. CDR3 length: 15 residues. CDR1 and CDR2 from the germline V gene are LGHNA and YNFKEQ. The ends were cut back, 1 base at V and 3 bases at J, with 9 bases in the middle.

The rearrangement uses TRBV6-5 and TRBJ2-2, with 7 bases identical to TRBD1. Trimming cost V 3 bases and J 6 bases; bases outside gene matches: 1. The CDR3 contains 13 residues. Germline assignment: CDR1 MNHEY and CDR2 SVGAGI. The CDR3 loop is CASSYDRAGELFF. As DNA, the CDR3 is TGTGCCAGCAGTTATGACAGGGCCGGGGAGCTGTTTTTT.

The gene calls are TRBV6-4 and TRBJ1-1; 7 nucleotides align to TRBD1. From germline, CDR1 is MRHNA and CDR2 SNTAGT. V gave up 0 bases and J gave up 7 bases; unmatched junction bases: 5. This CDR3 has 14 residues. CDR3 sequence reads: CASSDSTGRGEAFF. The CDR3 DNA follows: TGTGCCAGCAGTGACTCGACAGGGCGTGGTGAAGCTTTCTTT.

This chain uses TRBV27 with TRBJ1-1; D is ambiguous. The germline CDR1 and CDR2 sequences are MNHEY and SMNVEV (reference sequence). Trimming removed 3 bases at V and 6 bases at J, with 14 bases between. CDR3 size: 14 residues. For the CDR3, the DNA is TGTGCCAGCAGTTTTACGAATGGTGGTGCTGAAGCTTTCTTT. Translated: CASSFTNGGAEAFF.

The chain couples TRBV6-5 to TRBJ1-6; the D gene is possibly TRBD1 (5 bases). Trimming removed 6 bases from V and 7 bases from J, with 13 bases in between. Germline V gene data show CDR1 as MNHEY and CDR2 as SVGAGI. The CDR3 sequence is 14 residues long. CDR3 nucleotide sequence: TGTGCCAGCAGGGCCCCAGGGCTGAATTCACCCCTCCACTTT. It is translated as CASRAPGLNSPLHF.

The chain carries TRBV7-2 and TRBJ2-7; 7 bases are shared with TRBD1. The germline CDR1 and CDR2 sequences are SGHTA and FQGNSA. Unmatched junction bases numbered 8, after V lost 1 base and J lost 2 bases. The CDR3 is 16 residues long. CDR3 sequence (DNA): TGTGCCAGCAGCTTAGAATGGGACAGAACAACCTACGAGCAGTACTTC. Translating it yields CASSLEWDRTTYEQYF. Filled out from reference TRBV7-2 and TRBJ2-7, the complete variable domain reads GAGVSQSPSNKVTEKGKDVELRCDPISGHTALYWYRQSLGQGLEFLIYFQGNSAPDKSGLPSDRFSAERTGGSVSTLTIQRTQQEDSAVYLCASSLEWDRTTYEQYFGPGTRLTVT.

This chain's CDR3 is CAHPSDSSPLHF. CDR3 coding DNA: TGTGCCCACCCCTCGGACAGCTCACCCCTCCACTTT. The gene calls are TRBV11-2 and TRBJ1-6; D perhaps matches TRBD1 (6 bases). This CDR3 is built from 12 residues. Looked up from germline, CDR1 is SGHAT and CDR2 is FQNNGV. V gave up 11 bases and J gave up 10 bases, with 15 bases separating them.

CDR3 protein: CAWSGAQFNQPQHF. The DNA for the CDR3 is TGTGCCTGGAGTGGAGCCCAGTTTAATCAGCCCCAGCATTTT. This sequence joins TRBV30 and TRBJ1-5; no clear D. From germline, CDR1 is GTSNPN and CDR2 SVGIG (reference sequence). V shed 1 base and J shed 4 bases, with 11 bases lying between them. This CDR3 contains 14 residues. Full variable domain (missing parts from reference TRBV30 and TRBJ1-5): SQTIHQWPATLVQPVGSPLSLECTVEGTSNPNLYWYRQAAGRGLQLLFYSVGIGQISSEVPQNLSASRPQDRQFILSSKKLLLSDSGFYLCAWSGAQFNQPQHFGDGTRLSIL.

CDR3 residues: CATSRDEGSEWGEQYF. CDR3 nucleotides: TGTGCCACCAGCAGAGATGAAGGTTCTGAATGGGGGGAGCAGTACTTC. The chain links TRBV15 to TRBJ2-7; possibly TRBD1 or TRBD2 for D (5 bases each). The germline CDR1 and CDR2 sequences are LNHNV and YYDKDF (reference sequence). Trimming stripped 0 bases from V and 7 bases from J, with 19 bases between. There are 16 residues in the CDR3.

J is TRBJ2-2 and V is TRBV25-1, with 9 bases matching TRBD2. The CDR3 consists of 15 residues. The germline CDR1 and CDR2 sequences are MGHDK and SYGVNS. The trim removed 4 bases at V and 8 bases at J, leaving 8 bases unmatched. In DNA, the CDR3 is TGTGCCAGCAGTGTAGGGACTAGCAGCCCTGGGGAGCTGTTTTTT. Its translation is CASSVGTSSPGELFF.

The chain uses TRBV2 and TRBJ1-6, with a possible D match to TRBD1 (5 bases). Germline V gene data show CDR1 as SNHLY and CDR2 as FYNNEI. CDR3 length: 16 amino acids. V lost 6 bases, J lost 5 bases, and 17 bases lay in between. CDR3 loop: CASSQMGGANNSPLHF. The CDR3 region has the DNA TGTGCCAGCAGCCAAATGGGGGGAGCTAATAATTCACCCCTCCACTTT.

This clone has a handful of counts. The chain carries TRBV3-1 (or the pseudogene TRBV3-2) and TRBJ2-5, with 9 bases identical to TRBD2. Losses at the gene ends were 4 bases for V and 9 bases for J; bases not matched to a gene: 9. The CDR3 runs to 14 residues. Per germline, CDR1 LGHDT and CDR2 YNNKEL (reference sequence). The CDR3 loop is CASSPSGGPSPQYF. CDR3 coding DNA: TGTGCCAGCAGCCCGAGCGGGGGGCCAAGTCCCCAGTACTTC.

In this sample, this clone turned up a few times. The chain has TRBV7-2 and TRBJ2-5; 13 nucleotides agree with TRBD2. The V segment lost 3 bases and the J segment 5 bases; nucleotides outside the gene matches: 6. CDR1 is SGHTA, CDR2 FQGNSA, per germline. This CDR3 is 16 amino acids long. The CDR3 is CASSFGLAGARETQYF. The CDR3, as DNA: TGTGCCAGCAGCTTCGGACTAGCGGGGGCACGGGAGACCCAGTACTTC.

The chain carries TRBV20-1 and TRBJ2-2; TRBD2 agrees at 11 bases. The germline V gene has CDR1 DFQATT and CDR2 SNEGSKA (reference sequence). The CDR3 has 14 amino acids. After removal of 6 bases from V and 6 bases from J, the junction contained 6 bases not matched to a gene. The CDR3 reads CSASSGRAPGELFF. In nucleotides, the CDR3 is TGCAGTGCGAGTAGCGGGAGGGCCCCCGGGGAGCTGTTTTTT.